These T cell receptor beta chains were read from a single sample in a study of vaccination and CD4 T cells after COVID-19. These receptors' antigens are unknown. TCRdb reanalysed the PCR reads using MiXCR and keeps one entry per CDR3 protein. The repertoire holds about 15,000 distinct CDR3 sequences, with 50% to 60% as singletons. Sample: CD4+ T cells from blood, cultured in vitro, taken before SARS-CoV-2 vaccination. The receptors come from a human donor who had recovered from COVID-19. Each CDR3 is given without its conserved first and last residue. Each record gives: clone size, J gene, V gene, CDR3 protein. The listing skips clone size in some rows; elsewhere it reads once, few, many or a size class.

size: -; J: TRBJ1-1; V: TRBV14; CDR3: ASSHSGGTEAF
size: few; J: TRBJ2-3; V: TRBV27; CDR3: ASSYGRGTDTQY
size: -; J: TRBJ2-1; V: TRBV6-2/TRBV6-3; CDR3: ASSYSKDPFNEQF
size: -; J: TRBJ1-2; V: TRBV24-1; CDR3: ATRSQPRDYGYT
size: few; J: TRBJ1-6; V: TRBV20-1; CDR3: SALRDNGLNSPLH
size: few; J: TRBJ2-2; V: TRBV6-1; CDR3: ASSDFQSGELF
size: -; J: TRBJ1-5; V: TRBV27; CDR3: ASSPTGTLGNQPQH
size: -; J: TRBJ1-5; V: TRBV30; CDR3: AWSRGNNQPQH
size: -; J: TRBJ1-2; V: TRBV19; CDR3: ASSTDTYGYT
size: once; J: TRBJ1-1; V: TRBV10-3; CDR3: ASRIREEGEAF
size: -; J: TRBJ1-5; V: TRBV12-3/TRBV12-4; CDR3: ASGFGALMPQH
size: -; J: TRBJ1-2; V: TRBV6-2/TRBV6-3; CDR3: ASRPDRLDYGYT
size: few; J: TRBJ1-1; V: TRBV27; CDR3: ASSLDRAGYTEAF
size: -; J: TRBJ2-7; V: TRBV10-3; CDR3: AISESSTPEQY
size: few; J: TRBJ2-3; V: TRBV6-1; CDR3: ASTDLSGSLTDTQY
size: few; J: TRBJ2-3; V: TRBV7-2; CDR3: ASSTPPSGGDVHGTDTQY